Listed below are T cell receptor beta chains from one sample, sequenced in a study. TCRdb called the 5' RACE reads again in MiXCR, with one record for every CDR3 protein. The sample yields 55,000 to 70,000 distinct CDR3 sequences, 28% seen once. The sequenced material came from tumor-infiltrating memory CD4+ T cells sorted from the breast tumor. These receptors came from a female donor with breast cancer. Each CDR3 is given with its conserved first and last residue. D genes are given only for firm matches. A row's size may be missing; if present it is once, few, many or a size class.

j_gene	d_gene	abundance	v_gene	CDR3nt	CDR3aa
TRBJ1-1	NA	few	TRBV12-3/TRBV12-4	TGTGCCAGCAGTTTGCCGCGGCAGGGGCGAGAAGCTTTCTTT	CASSLPRQGREAFF
TRBJ2-5	TRBD1	few	TRBV5-6	TGTGCCAGCAGCCAGACAGGGGGCGCTACGGAGACCCAGTACTTC	CASSQTGGATETQYF
TRBJ2-5	NA	NA	TRBV7-9	TGTGCCAGCAGCGCACCTACCCTACAAGAGACCCAGTACTTC	CASSAPTLQETQYF
TRBJ1-1	NA	NA	TRBV5-5	TGTGCCAGCAGGCTTGAGATTCAGGTAATGAACACTGAAGCTTTCTTT	CASRLEIQVMNTEAFF
TRBJ2-5	TRBD2	NA	TRBV7-2	TGTGCGAGCAGTACTAGCGGGAGTACAGGGACCCAGTACTTC	CASSTSGSTGTQYF
TRBJ2-7	TRBD1	NA	TRBV5-5	TGTGCCAGCAGCCCCCGGACAGGCAGCTCCTACGAGCAGTACTTC	CASSPRTGSSYEQYF
TRBJ1-2	TRBD1	NA	TRBV28	TGTGCCAGCAGCCTCGGGACAGCGGCGTCCTATGGCTACACCTTC	CASSLGTAASYGYTF
TRBJ2-3	NA	NA	TRBV7-3	TGTGCCAGCAGCAAAACGGCTAGCCGGGGTGATACGCAGTATTTT	CASSKTASRGDTQYF
TRBJ1-1	TRBD1	many	TRBV29-1	TGCAGCGCTATGGACAGGGGTGAAGCTTTCTTT	CSAMDRGEAFF
TRBJ1-6	TRBD1	NA	TRBV18	TGTGCCAGCTCGCCCCAGACAGGGCCTCTTAATTCACCCCTCCACTTT	CASSPQTGPLNSPLHF
TRBJ1-5	NA	NA	TRBV5-5	TGTGCCAGCAGCTCCGGGACTCCCTTGGACAATCAGCCCCAGCATTTT	CASSSGTPLDNQPQHF
TRBJ2-3	NA	few	TRBV20-1	TGCAGTGCTATGGGGAGCCTTTACTCTAGCACAGATACGCAGTATTTT	CSAMGSLYSSTDTQYF
TRBJ1-2	NA	few	TRBV7-6	TGTGCCAGCCCGCGGTGGGAATCCAACTATGGCTACACCTTC	CASPRWESNYGYTF
TRBJ1-3	NA	NA	TRBV9	TGTGCCAGCAGCGGGGACACCGGAAAGGGCCTTTCTGGAAACACCATATATTTT	CASSGDTGKGLSGNTIYF
TRBJ2-1	TRBD1	NA	TRBV5-1	TGCGCCAGCAGCCGGGGGACAGGGCACAATGAGCAATTCTTC	CASSRGTGHNEQFF
TRBJ2-1	TRBD2	NA	TRBV20-1	TGCAGTTGCACAAGCGGGAGATTGGGCAATGAGCAGTTCTTC	CSCTSGRLGNEQFF
TRBJ1-1	NA	NA	TRBV5-1	TGCGCCAGCAGCTTACGGGATGAGAACACTGAAGCTTTCTTT	CASSLRDENTEAFF
TRBJ1-2	NA	few	TRBV5-6	TGTGCCAGCAGCTCGGGACTGTTAGGGGATGGCTACACCTTC	CASSSGLLGDGYTF
TRBJ2-5	NA	NA	TRBV11-2	TGTGCCAGCAGTTCAACCCGAGAGACCCAGTACTTC	CASSSTRETQYF
TRBJ1-2	NA	many	TRBV20-1	TGCAGTGCCAAACAGGGAAACTATGGCTACACCTTC	CSAKQGNYGYTF
TRBJ2-2	NA	few	TRBV21-1	TGTGCCAGCAGCAAAAGGGGTGAGGGAGGGACCACCGGGGAGCTGTTTTTT	CASSKRGEGGTTGELFF
TRBJ1-2	TRBD1	few	TRBV6-5	TGTGCCAGCAGTTTCGGGACAGAGCATGGCTACACCTTC	CASSFGTEHGYTF
TRBJ1-1	NA	few	TRBV18	TGTGCCAGCTCGCTACGTACAGCGAACACTGAAGCTTTCTTT	CASSLRTANTEAFF
TRBJ2-5	TRBD2	NA	TRBV2	TGTGCCAGCAGTCCCGCTAGCGGGAGAGGAGAGACCCAGTACTTC	CASSPASGRGETQYF
TRBJ2-3	TRBD2	few	TRBV6-1	TGTGCCAGCAGCTTTCGCGGGGGACTAAGGGATACGCAGTATTTT	CASSFRGGLRDTQYF
TRBJ1-6	TRBD1	NA	TRBV5-1	TGCGCCAGCACGGGACAGGGGGCAGAAAATTCACCCCTCCACTTT	CASTGQGAENSPLHF
TRBJ2-3	TRBD1	NA	TRBV7-2	TGTGCCAGCAGCTTAGAGTCACAGGGGTGGGCGACAGATACGCAGTATTTT	CASSLESQGWATDTQYF
TRBJ2-4	NA	NA	TRBV7-2	TGTGCCAGCAGCTTAGCGGGCAAAAACATTCAGTACTTC	CASSLAGKNIQYF
TRBJ2-2	NA	few	TRBV5-1	TGCGCCAGCAGCGTGGACAGGAGGGGCGGGGAGCTGTTTTTT	CASSVDRRGGELFF
TRBJ1-1	TRBD1	NA	TRBV6-6	TGTGCCAGCAGTCGCTCCGGGACAGGGGCGATTATGCAGAGTGAAGCTTTCTTT	CASSRSGTGAIMQSEAFF
TRBJ1-2	TRBD1	NA	TRBV29-1	TGCAGCGTTGCGGACAGGGTCTATGGCTACACCTTC	CSVADRVYGYTF
TRBJ2-3	NA	NA	TRBV12-3/TRBV12-4	TGTGCCAGCAGTTCGCGTGTGGTCGGGGCCCCAGATACGCAGTATTTT	CASSSRVVGAPDTQYF
TRBJ2-3	NA	few	TRBV20-1	TGCAGTGCTAGAAGGTTTAGCGGTGGCGCAGATACGCAGTATTTT	CSARRFSGGADTQYF
TRBJ2-4	NA	NA	TRBV20-1	TGCAGTGCTAGAGATCGGAACATTCAGTACTTC	CSARDRNIQYF
TRBJ2-6	NA	NA	TRBV3-1	TGTGCCAGCAGCTTCGGCAAACACCTTTCTGGGGCCAACGTCCTGACTTTC	CASSFGKHLSGANVLTF
TRBJ2-1	TRBD2	few	TRBV15	TGTGCCACCAGCAGAGACGGGGGGGCCCTGAATGAGCAGTTCTTC	CATSRDGGALNEQFF
TRBJ2-1	TRBD2	NA	TRBV7-3	TGTGCCAGCAGCTTAAGTAGCGGGAGCGGTGAGCAGTTCTTC	CASSLSSGSGEQFF
TRBJ2-5	NA	NA	TRBV5-1	TGCGCCAGCAGTCCCCTGGTATCGGGAGAAGAGACCCAGTGCTTC	CASSPLVSGEETQCF
TRBJ1-1	NA	few	TRBV29-1	TGCAGCCTCCAGGAGGGTGCAGGGACTGAAGCTTTCTTT	CSLQEGAGTEAFF
TRBJ2-2	TRBD1	few	TRBV28	TGTGCCAGCAGTTCAACAGGGGCGAACACCGGGGAGCTGTTTTTT	CASSSTGANTGELFF
TRBJ2-1	TRBD1	few	TRBV20-1	TGCAGTGAGGGGACAGTTAACAATGAGCAGTTCTTC	CSEGTVNNEQFF
TRBJ1-6	TRBD1	NA	TRBV6-5	TGTGCCAGCAGTCGGGACAGCGTTAATTCACCCCTCCACTTT	CASSRDSVNSPLHF
TRBJ2-4	NA	NA	TRBV7-8	TGTGCCAGCAGCCCGACAGGACTACAGGGAGCCAAAAACATTCAGTACTTC	CASSPTGLQGAKNIQYF
TRBJ1-2	NA	many	TRBV6-5	TGTGCCAGCAGCTCAGGTGGAAATTATGGCTACACCTTC	CASSSGGNYGYTF
TRBJ2-5	NA	once	TRBV10-3	TGTGCCATCAGTGGAGAGACCCAGTACTTC	CAISGETQYF
TRBJ1-3	NA	few	TRBV7-2	TGTGCCAGCACCGTTGGCGATCCTTATGGAAACACCATATATTTT	CASTVGDPYGNTIYF
TRBJ2-5	NA	NA	TRBV27	TGTGCCAGCAGTCGTCGACTAGGGGGGGAGACCCAGTACTTC	CASSRRLGGETQYF
TRBJ1-2	NA	NA	TRBV4-3	TGCGCCAGCAGCCAAGTCCGGGGTATCGGCTACACCTTC	CASSQVRGIGYTF
TRBJ1-5	NA	few	TRBV6-1	TGTGCCAGCAGTTTCAGAGACCGACAGCCCCAGCATTTT	CASSFRDRQPQHF
TRBJ1-1	NA	NA	TRBV7-3	TGTGCCAGCAGCTTAATGGGCCAGGGGTCTGGAGCTTTCTTT	CASSLMGQGSGAFF
TRBJ1-2	TRBD1	NA	TRBV5-1	TGCGCCAGCAGAGTTACAGGGGGTGGCTATGGCTACACCTTC	CASRVTGGGYGYTF
TRBJ1-2	NA	NA	TRBV19	TGTGCCAGTAGTATAGGGGAGGGCTACACCTTC	CASSIGEGYTF
TRBJ2-7	NA	NA	TRBV30	TGTGCCTGGAGTCCCCTAGAAGGCTACGAGCAGTACTTC	CAWSPLEGYEQYF